These T cell receptor beta chains were read from a single sample in a study of blood T cells in healthy people across ages. Using its own MiXCR run on the 5' RACE reads, TCRdb lists one record per CDR3 protein. The table lists roughly 2 million distinct CDR3 sequences, around 48% of them singletons. Sequences were obtained from blood. These receptors were taken from a woman between 40 and 50 years old in good health. CDR3s include the opening cysteine and the closing phenylalanine or tryptophan. The order of the fields is V gene, clone size, D gene, J gene, CDR3 protein, CDR3 DNA. The D gene is left open where the match is weak. For some rows the clone size is stated as once, few or many, or as a class when expanded; others skip it.

TRBV18	once	TRBD1	TRBJ2-1	CASSLLSGGQGNNEQFF	TGTGCCAGCTCACTTCTCTCCGGGGGACAGGGAAACAATGAGCAGTTCTTC
TRBV20-1	NA	TRBD1	TRBJ2-2	CSALRRQGATGELFF	TGCAGTGCTCTGAGACGACAGGGGGCAACCGGGGAGCTGTTTTTT
TRBV20-1	NA	NA	TRBJ2-3	CSVSSRVGTDTQYF	TGCAGTGTTAGTTCTAGAGTAGGGACAGATACGCAGTATTTT
TRBV11-2	NA	TRBD2	TRBJ2-3	CASSLNLAGGGDTQYF	TGTGCCAGCAGCTTAAATTTAGCGGGCGGAGGGGATACGCAGTATTTT
TRBV27	NA	TRBD2	TRBJ2-3	CASTLAGGPWGTQYF	TGTGCCAGCACCTTAGCGGGGGGGCCCTGGGGTACGCAGTATTTT
TRBV25-1	NA	TRBD1	TRBJ1-4	CASTGPRPGTGVTNEKLFF	TGTGCCAGCACAGGGCCCCGTCCCGGGACAGGGGTAACTAATGAAAAACTGTTTTTT
TRBV5-5	NA	NA	TRBJ2-5	CASSPGRTPGTQYF	TGTGCCAGCAGCCCGGGACGGACCCCTGGGACCCAGTACTTC
TRBV6-5	NA	NA	TRBJ2-1	CASAPGLPISYNEQFF	TGTGCCAGTGCCCCCGGACTTCCCATCTCCTACAATGAGCAGTTCTTC
TRBV28	NA	NA	TRBJ2-5	CASSWSETQYF	TGTGCCAGCAGTTGGTCTGAGACCCAGTACTTC
TRBV3-1	NA	NA	TRBJ2-1	CASSPEGVNEQFF	TGTGCCAGCAGCCCCGAGGGGGTCAATGAGCAGTTCTTC
TRBV6-5	NA	NA	TRBJ1-3	CASSWRTSSGNTIYF	TGTGCCAGCAGCTGGCGGACAAGCTCTGGAAACACCATATATTTT
TRBV4-3	NA	TRBD2	TRBJ2-1	CASSQWREGKEQFF	TGCGCCAGCAGCCAATGGCGGGAGGGCAAGGAGCAGTTCTTC
TRBV7-2	few	TRBD1	TRBJ2-5	CASSLGQGARAAQYF	TGTGCCAGCAGCCTTGGACAGGGGGCAAGAGCGGCCCAGTACTTC
TRBV29-1	NA	NA	TRBJ2-5	CSVVGAGETQYF	TGCAGCGTTGTAGGGGCGGGCGAGACCCAGTACTTC
TRBV7-2	few	TRBD2	TRBJ2-4	CASSKATSGGAKNIQYF	TGTGCCAGCAGCAAGGCGACTAGCGGGGGTGCCAAAAACATTCAGTACTTC
TRBV28	NA	TRBD1	TRBJ2-3	CASSPPTGDSTDTQYF	TGTGCCAGCAGTCCTCCGACAGGGGATAGCACAGATACGCAGTATTTT
TRBV4-1	NA	TRBD1	TRBJ2-5	CSSSEGQGAKETQYF	TGCTCCAGCAGCGAGGGACAGGGGGCGAAGGAGACCCAGTACTTC
TRBV20-1	NA	NA	TRBJ1-4	CSARDLTGPNEKLFF	TGCAGTGCTAGAGATTTAACGGGCCCGAATGAAAAACTGTTTTTT
TRBV2	few	NA	TRBJ1-1	CASSEQGPSPEAFF	TGTGCCAGCAGTGAACAAGGGCCGAGCCCTGAAGCTTTCTTT
TRBV6-5	few	NA	TRBJ2-7	CASSYLIVPGRYEQYF	TGTGCCAGCAGTTACTTAATAGTACCGGGACGGTACGAGCAGTACTTC
TRBV5-1	NA	TRBD1	TRBJ2-5	CATGQGIQETQYF	TGCGCCACTGGACAGGGCATACAAGAGACCCAGTACTTC
TRBV2	NA	NA	TRBJ1-2	CASRPGGEAYGYTF	TGTGCCAGCAGGCCTGGGGGCGAGGCCTATGGCTACACCTTC
TRBV20-1	NA	NA	TRBJ2-3	CSASPPDQLDTQYF	TGCAGTGCTAGCCCTCCGGATCAGTTAGATACGCAGTATTTT
TRBV7-2	NA	NA	TRBJ2-3	CAGSLEGREDTQYF	TGTGCCGGCAGCTTGGAGGGCAGGGAAGATACGCAGTATTTT
TRBV18	NA	TRBD1	TRBJ1-3	CASSSRQGAAGNTIYF	TGTGCCAGCTCATCCCGACAGGGGGCTGCGGGAAACACCATATATTTT
TRBV20-1	NA	NA	TRBJ1-5	CSASNLDESNQPQHF	TGCAGTGCTAGTAATTTGGACGAAAGCAATCAGCCCCAGCATTTT
TRBV9	NA	TRBD1	TRBJ2-7	CASSSAEQGAYEQYF	TGTGCCAGCAGCTCGGCGGAGCAGGGGGCATACGAGCAGTACTTC
TRBV6-1	NA	TRBD2	TRBJ2-3	CATPGTSGDTQYF	TGTGCCACTCCCGGGACTAGCGGGGATACGCAGTATTTT
TRBV6-4	NA	TRBD1	TRBJ2-7	CASSALSGTVASYEQYF	TGTGCCAGCAGTGCCTTGTCCGGGACAGTGGCTTCCTACGAGCAGTACTTC
TRBV10-3	NA	TRBD1	TRBJ2-1	CAISETGQGANEQFF	TGTGCCATCAGTGAGACGGGACAGGGGGCGAATGAGCAGTTCTTC
TRBV6-2/TRBV6-3	NA	NA	TRBJ2-1	CASSYRPHNEQFF	TGTGCCAGCAGTTACCGACCGCACAATGAGCAGTTCTTC
TRBV29-1	many	NA	TRBJ2-1	CSVDVTRNEQFF	TGCAGCGTTGACGTAACAAGGAATGAGCAGTTCTTC
TRBV28	few	NA	TRBJ2-7	CASRSHGGPPYEQYF	TGTGCCAGCAGATCACACGGCGGGCCCCCCTACGAGCAGTACTTC
TRBV28	few	NA	TRBJ2-3	CASSLTGGEVDTQYF	TGTGCCAGCAGTTTAACCGGGGGCGAGGTAGATACGCAGTATTTT
TRBV4-1	NA	NA	TRBJ2-7	CASKFESGVYEQYF	TGCGCCAGCAAATTTGAGTCAGGGGTATACGAGCAGTACTTC
TRBV6-2/TRBV6-3	NA	NA	TRBJ1-5	CASRGQRMNQPQHF	TGTGCCAGCAGGGGCCAACGGATGAATCAGCCCCAGCATTTT
TRBV5-1	NA	NA	TRBJ2-5	CASSLNPGVGETQYF	TGCGCCAGCAGCTTGAATCCGGGTGTGGGAGAGACCCAGTACTTC
TRBV6-2/TRBV6-3	NA	NA	TRBJ2-1	CASSLRRQSSYNEQFF	TGTGCCAGCAGTCTCCGCCGACAGAGCTCCTACAATGAGCAGTTCTTC
TRBV7-9	NA	NA	TRBJ2-1	CASSLLTGSYSYNEQFF	TGTGCCAGCAGCTTACTCACGGGGTCTTATTCTTACAATGAGCAGTTCTTC
TRBV29-1	NA	TRBD1	TRBJ1-1	CSVGTRTGGKHTEAFF	TGCAGCGTGGGGACTCGGACAGGGGGCAAACACACTGAAGCTTTCTTT
TRBV28	NA	NA	TRBJ2-3	CASSLRQGWNTQYF	TGTGCCAGCAGTTTACGGCAGGGTTGGAATACGCAGTATTTT
TRBV4-2	few	NA	TRBJ2-7	CASSVEGGASYEQYF	TGTGCCAGCAGCGTAGAGGGGGGAGCGTCCTACGAGCAGTACTTC
TRBV6-2/TRBV6-3	NA	NA	TRBJ1-5	CASSYGRKGSQPQHF	TGTGCCAGCAGTTACGGAAGGAAAGGCTCGCAGCCCCAGCATTTT
TRBV27	NA	TRBD2	TRBJ2-3	CASTRVGGVADTQYF	TGTGCCAGCACTCGAGTGGGGGGGGTCGCAGATACGCAGTATTTT
TRBV9	NA	NA	TRBJ2-3	CASILDIYTDTQYF	TGTGCCAGCATCCTTGACATTTACACAGATACGCAGTATTTT
TRBV7-3	NA	NA	TRBJ2-3	CASSLAGAPQYF	TGTGCCAGCAGCTTAGCCGGGGCCCCGCAGTATTTT
TRBV4-2	NA	NA	TRBJ2-3	CASSQDLKGGAPTQYF	TGTGCCAGCAGCCAAGATCTGAAGGGGGGGGCCCCTACGCAGTATTTT
TRBV15	few	NA	TRBJ1-2	CATSRDVVTPNYGYTF	TGTGCCACCAGCAGAGATGTGGTCACCCCTAACTATGGCTACACCTTC
TRBV5-6	few	NA	TRBJ2-7	CASSLASQGLHLSEQYF	TGTGCCAGCAGCTTGGCTTCTCAGGGGTTACACTTGAGCGAGCAGTACTTC
TRBV28	few	NA	TRBJ1-2	CASSFPGRVDRGYTF	TGTGCCAGCAGTTTCCCGGGCAGGGTGGATCGAGGCTACACCTTC
TRBV7-9	NA	NA	TRBJ1-4	CASSLPLGPNEKLFF	TGTGCCAGCAGCTTGCCCCTGGGACCTAATGAAAAACTGTTTTTT
TRBV7-2	NA	NA	TRBJ2-1	CASSLSSYYNEQFF	TGTGCCAGCAGCTTATCCAGCTATTACAATGAGCAGTTCTTC
TRBV24-1	once	NA	TRBJ2-7	CATSREGWSGDNEQYF	TGTGCCACCAGTCGGGAAGGGTGGAGCGGGGACAATGAGCAGTACTTC
TRBV28	NA	NA	TRBJ2-7	CASQETNSYEQYF	TGTGCCAGCCAGGAGACAAACTCCTACGAGCAGTACTTC
TRBV10-3	few	NA	TRBJ2-2	CAISDVGSRELPGELFF	TGTGCCATCAGTGATGTTGGGAGCAGGGAGCTACCCGGGGAGCTGTTTTTT
TRBV20-1	NA	NA	TRBJ1-5	CSARDAGSHQPQHF	TGCAGTGCTAGGGACGCGGGCAGCCATCAGCCCCAGCATTTT
TRBV5-1	once	NA	TRBJ2-1	CASSFAEGLEQFF	TGCGCCAGCAGCTTCGCAGAGGGGCTAGAGCAGTTCTTC
TRBV6-5	NA	NA	TRBJ2-3	CASSYPGQATDTQYF	TGTGCCAGCAGTTACCCCGGGCAGGCTACAGATACGCAGTATTTT
TRBV4-3	few	NA	TRBJ2-5	CASSSSLRRRKETQYF	TGCGCCAGCAGCTCTTCTCTGAGGCGGAGAAAAGAGACCCAGTACTTC